This T cell receptor (beta chain) comes out of a study of T cells in Graves' hyperthyroidism and ophthalmopathy. RNA transcripts provided the source from which TCR beta CDR3 regions were amplified. The TCR CDR3 was amplified in a first-round RT-PCR using the HTBI primer set. One entry per CDR3 protein results from TCRdb running MiXCR on the multiplex PCR reads. The sample yields about 360,000 distinct CDR3 sequences, 15% to 19% seen once. In germline, CDR1 is SGDLS, CDR2 YYNGEE. The V and J ends lost 3 bases and 4 bases respectively, with 16 bases between them. The CDR3 covers 16 residues. The material sequenced was blood. The V gene is TRBV9, the J gene TRBJ2-2, with a tentative D call TRBD2 (6 bases). The TCR comes from a woman between 18 and 30 years old with Graves' hyperthyroidism that later progressed to Graves' ophthalmopathy. The CDR3 DNA follows: TGTGCCAGCAGCGCCGTAGCAGGGACTGGCACCGGGGAGCTGTTTTTT. It translates to CASSAVAGTGTGELFF.